This T cell receptor (beta chain) was found in a study of blood T cell repertoires in COVID-19. Background on the study: PBMCs, B-cell-depleted T cells, or T cells were the source of the cDNA or gDNA that made up the material.

The CDR3 consists of 15 residues. V gave up 0 bases and J gave up 5 bases, with 11 bases separating them. CDR1 and CDR2 from the germline V gene are SGHNT and YYREEE (reference sequence). In the authors' methods: Counts of nucleated cells, estimated from reference gene primer amplification, were obtained. Sequenced by immunoSEQ multiplex PCR; TCRdb stores in-frame clones only, minus some. That table furnishes V, J and clone size, whereas the DNA furnished D and trimming. The sample has some 150,000 clones; around nine tenths are singletons. Sequencing was done on a sample of peripheral blood. The origin of this receptor is a man aged 18 to 30 with active or convalescent COVID-19. The genes are TRBV5-4 and TRBJ2-2, with a tentative D call TRBD1 (5 bases). The CDR3 coding sequence is TGTGCCAGCAGCTTGGGGCCAGGGAATACCGGGGAGCTGTTTTTT. Amino acids: CASSLGPGNTGELFF.